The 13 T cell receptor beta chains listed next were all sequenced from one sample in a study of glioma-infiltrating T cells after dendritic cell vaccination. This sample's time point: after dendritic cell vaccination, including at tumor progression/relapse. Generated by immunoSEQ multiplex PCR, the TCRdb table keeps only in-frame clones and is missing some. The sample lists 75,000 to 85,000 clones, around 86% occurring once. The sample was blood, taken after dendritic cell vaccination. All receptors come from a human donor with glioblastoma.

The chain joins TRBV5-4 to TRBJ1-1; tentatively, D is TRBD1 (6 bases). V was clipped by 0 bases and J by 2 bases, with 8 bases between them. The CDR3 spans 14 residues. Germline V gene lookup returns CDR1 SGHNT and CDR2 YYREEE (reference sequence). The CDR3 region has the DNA TGTGCCAGCAGCTTGGAAGGGGGAAACACTGAAGCTTTCTTT. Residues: CASSLEGGNTEAFF.

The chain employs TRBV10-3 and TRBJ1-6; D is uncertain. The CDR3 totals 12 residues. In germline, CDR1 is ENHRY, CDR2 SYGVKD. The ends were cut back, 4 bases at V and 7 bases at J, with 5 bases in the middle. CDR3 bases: TGTGCCATCAGTGGGGCGAATTCACCCCTCCACTTT. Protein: CAISGANSPLHF.

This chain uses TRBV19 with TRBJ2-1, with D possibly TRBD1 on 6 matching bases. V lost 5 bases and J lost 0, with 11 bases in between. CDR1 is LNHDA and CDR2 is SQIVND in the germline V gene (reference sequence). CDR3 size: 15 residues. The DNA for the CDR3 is TGTGCCAGTAGTTACGGACAGAGCTCCTACAATGAGCAGTTCTTC. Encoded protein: CASSYGQSSYNEQFF.

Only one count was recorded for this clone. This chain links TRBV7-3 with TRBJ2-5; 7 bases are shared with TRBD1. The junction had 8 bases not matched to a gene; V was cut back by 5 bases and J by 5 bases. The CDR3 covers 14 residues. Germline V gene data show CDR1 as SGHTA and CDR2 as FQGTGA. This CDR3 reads CASSPRGRKETQYF. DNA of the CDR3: TGTGCCAGCAGCCCGAGGGGGCGCAAGGAGACCCAGTACTTC. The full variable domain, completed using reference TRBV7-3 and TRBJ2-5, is GAGVSQTPSNKVTEKGKYVELRCDPISGHTALYWYRQSLGQGPEFLIYFQGTGAADDSGLPNDRFFAVRPEGSVSTLKIQRTERGDSAVYLCASSPRGRKETQYFGPGTRLLVL.

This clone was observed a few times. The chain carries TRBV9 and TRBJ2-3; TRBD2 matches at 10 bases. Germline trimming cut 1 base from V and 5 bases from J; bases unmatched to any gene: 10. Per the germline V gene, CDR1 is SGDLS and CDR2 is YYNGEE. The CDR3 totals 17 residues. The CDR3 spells CASSVRSGRAMGDTQYF. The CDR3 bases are TGTGCCAGCAGCGTAAGAAGCGGGAGGGCCATGGGAGATACGCAGTATTTT.

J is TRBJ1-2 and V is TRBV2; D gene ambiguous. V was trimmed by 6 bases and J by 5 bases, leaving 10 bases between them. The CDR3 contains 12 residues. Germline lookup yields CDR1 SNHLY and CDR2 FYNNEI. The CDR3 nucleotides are TGTGCCAGCAGCCAACAAGTTTATGGCTACACCTTC. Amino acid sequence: CASSQQVYGYTF.

Here the CDR3 reads CASSLVGLSSGEQYF. CDR3 in DNA: TGCGCCAGCAGCTTGGTGGGACTCTCCTCGGGGGAGCAGTACTTC. V usage is TRBV5-1 and J usage is TRBJ2-7; D perhaps matches TRBD2 (6 bases). The CDR3 loop spans 15 amino acids. Germline lookup yields CDR1 SGHRS and CDR2 YFSETQ. Trimming took 0 bases from V and 7 from J, leaving 17 bases between them.

The CDR3 loop is CASSRGQGGSGNTIYF. In DNA form, the CDR3 reads TGTGCCAGTAGTAGGGGCCAGGGGGGCTCTGGAAACACCATATATTTT. The chain links TRBV19 to TRBJ1-3, with 7 bases identical to TRBD1. V lost 4 bases, J lost 0 bases, and 6 bases stayed unmatched. Germline-derived CDR1 and CDR2 are LNHDA and SQIVND (reference sequence). The CDR3 is made up of 16 amino acids.

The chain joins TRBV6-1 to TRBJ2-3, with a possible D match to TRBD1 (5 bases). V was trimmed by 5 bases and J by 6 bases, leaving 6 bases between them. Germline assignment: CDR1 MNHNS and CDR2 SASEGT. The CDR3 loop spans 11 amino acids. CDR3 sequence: CASSRQDTQYF. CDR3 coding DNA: TGTGCCAGCAGTCGACAGGATACGCAGTATTTT.

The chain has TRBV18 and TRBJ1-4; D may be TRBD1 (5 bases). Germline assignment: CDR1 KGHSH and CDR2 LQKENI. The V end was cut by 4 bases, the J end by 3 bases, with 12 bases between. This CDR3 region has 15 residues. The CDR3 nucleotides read TGTGCCAGCTCACTAGGGGCTTCTCCTAATGAAAAACTGTTTTTT. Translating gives CASSLGASPNEKLFF.

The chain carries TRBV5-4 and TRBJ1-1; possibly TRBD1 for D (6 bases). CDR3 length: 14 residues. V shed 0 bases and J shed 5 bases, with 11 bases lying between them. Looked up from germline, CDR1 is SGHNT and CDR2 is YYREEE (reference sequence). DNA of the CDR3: TGTGCCAGCAGCTTGGTTGGGGGCGGGACTGAAGCTTTCTTT. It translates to CASSLVGGGTEAFF.

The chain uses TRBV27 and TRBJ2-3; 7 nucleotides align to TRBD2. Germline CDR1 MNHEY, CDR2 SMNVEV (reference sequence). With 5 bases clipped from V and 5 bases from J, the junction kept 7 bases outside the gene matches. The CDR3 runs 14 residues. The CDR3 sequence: CASSNGDYIDTQYF. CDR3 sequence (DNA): TGTGCCAGCAGTAACGGGGACTACATAGATACGCAGTATTTT.

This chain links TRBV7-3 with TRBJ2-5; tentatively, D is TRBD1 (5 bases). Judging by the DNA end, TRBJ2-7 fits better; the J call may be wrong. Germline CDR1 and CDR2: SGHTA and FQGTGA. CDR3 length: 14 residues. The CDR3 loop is CASSLSTGPYEQYF. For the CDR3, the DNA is TGTGCCAGCAGCTTAAGTACAGGACCCTACGAGCAGTACTTC.